The entry below gives a single TCR beta chain sequence along with its context. Its antigen is not yet known. Base qualities are missing; no much larger clone stands one base away. The data were obtained in a study of T cells after yellow fever vaccination (dated by TCRdb to between 2018 and 2021). The study in broad terms: Libraries from fractions with low cell numbers were prepared with the SMART-Seq v4 Ultra Low Input RNA kit. Blood was collected at multiple timepoints before and after primary and secondary immunization, and bulk PBMC replicates and cell subsets were isolated. Bulk TCR alpha and beta repertoires were sequenced longitudinally to track T-cell clones before and after primary and booster YFV17D yellow fever vaccination. Two healthy male donors made up the cohort, one aged 18 to 29 years and the other aged 30 to 40 years.

The paper as a whole reports these results and caveats: Computational filtering was required because FACS-sorted repertoires could contain abundant contaminating clonotypes from the bulk population. After the booster, most of the clones that had expanded following primary vaccination were detected again (just under 97% of CD4 and 80% to 90% of CD8), which suggests that memory was broadly maintained. The secondary T-cell response was weaker than the primary response but faster, peaking on day 5 instead of day 15. Because only a couple of donors were included in the study, the extent to which the findings can be generalized is limited. A small fraction of clonotypes appeared in both the CD4 and CD8 compartments, likely as a result of convergent recombination.

CDR1 SQVTM and CDR2 ANQGSEA are derived from the germline V gene. V is reduced by 4 bases and J by 0 bases, leaving a spacing of 9 bases between them. Taken from cysteine to phenylalanine, the CDR3 has 14 residues. Only CDR3 DNA remains: 42 bases, in frame from the first base. TCR cDNA was made using 5'RACE template switching, a step that added a universal primer site and unique molecular identifiers. cDNA synthesis was primed from both the TCR alpha and TCR beta constant segments. Libraries were amplified in two PCR steps, with sample barcodes and sequencing adapters added in the second step. Sequencing of libraries was done on Illumina HiSeq 2500 (2x100 bp) or NovaSeq (2x150 bp). As for the original processing: Reads were demultiplexed and collapsed into UMI consensus sequences with MIGEC, and V(D)J alignment was performed with MiXCR. Clonotypes responding to the vaccine were identified with edgeR on replicate PBMC samples, with the criteria of FDR below 0.01 and a log2 fold change above 5 up to day 15. Each bulk clonotype received a CD4 or CD8 identity based on whether the sequenced CD4 or CD8 repertoire contained that clonotype at higher abundance. TCRdb passed the public sequencing reads through fastp at Q25 and MiXCR, retaining productive beta sequences. All rows with the same CDR3 protein become a single entry with the most common DNA and genes. Clone size and V and J calls follow TCRdb, not the original study. Counted in this sample were a few hundred thousand distinct CDR3 sequences; about 7.1% of them appeared once. Together, the top ten hold around 0.9% of the sample.

In light of the paper, this sample's treatment or condition label describes: live attenuated yellow fever vaccine strain. PBMCs were isolated from peripheral blood using a standard Ficoll-Paque protocol. Dynabeads CD4 and CD8 positive selection kits were used to isolate the CD4 and CD8 T-cell fractions. TriZol was used to extract RNA from bulk PBMCs, CD4 and CD8 fractions, and dextramer-positive and dextramer-negative fractions. The sequence links TRBV29-1 to TRBJ2-2; TRBD1 could be the D gene, as 6 bases match. Sequenced material: CD4+ T cells sorted from PBMCs, taken 15 days after the yellow fever booster vaccination. This TCR derives from a man aged 25 to 40 who received the YFV17D yellow fever vaccine. The CDR3 amino acid sequence is: CSVVGTSNTGELFF. The nucleotide sequence is TGCAGCGTTGTGGGGACATCGAACACCGGGGAGCTGTTTTTT.